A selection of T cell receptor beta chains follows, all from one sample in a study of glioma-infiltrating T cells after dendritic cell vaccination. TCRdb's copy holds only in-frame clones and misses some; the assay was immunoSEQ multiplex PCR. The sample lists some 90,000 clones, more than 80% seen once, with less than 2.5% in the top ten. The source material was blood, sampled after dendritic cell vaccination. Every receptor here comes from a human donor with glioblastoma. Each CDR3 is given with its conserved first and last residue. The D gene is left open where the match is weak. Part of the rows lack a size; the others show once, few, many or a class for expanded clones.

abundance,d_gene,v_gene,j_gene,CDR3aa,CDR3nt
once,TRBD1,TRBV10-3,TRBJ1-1,CAISTQGAEAFF,TGTGCCATCAGCACACAGGGGGCTGAAGCTTTCTTT
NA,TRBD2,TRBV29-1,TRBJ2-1,CSVELAPDFSEQFF,TGCAGCGTAGAACTAGCGCCCGACTTTAGCGAGCAGTTCTTC
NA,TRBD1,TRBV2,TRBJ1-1,CASRTGGTEAFF,TGTGCCAGCAGAACAGGGGGCACTGAAGCTTTCTTT
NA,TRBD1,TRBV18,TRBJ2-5,CASSGTGYQETQYF,TGTGCCAGCTCCGGGACAGGGTACCAAGAGACCCAGTACTTC
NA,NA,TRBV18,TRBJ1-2,CASSPSTGLANYGYTF,TGTGCCAGCTCACCCTCCACAGGGCTAGCTAACTATGGCTACACCTTC
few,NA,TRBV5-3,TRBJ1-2,CARSLEPGEFGYTF,TGTGCCAGAAGCTTGGAACCAGGGGAGTTCGGCTACACCTTC
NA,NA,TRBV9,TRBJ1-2,CASSVEGTAVYTF,TGTGCCAGCAGCGTAGAAGGAACAGCGGTGTATACCTTC
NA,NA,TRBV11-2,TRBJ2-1,CASSLDLAGSSYNEQFF,TGTGCCAGCAGCTTAGATCTCGCGGGGAGCTCCTACAATGAGCAGTTCTTC
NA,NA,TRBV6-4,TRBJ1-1,CASSDLGVSGNTEAFF,TGTGCCAGCAGTGACCTAGGGGTGTCAGGGAACACTGAAGCTTTCTTT
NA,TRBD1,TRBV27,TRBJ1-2,CASSSGQGTLIGYGYTF,TGTGCCAGCAGTTCTGGACAGGGTACCCTAATAGGCTATGGCTACACCTTC
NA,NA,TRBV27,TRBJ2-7,CASSRSGYSYEQYF,TGTGCCAGCAGCCGTTCAGGGTACTCCTACGAGCAGTACTTC
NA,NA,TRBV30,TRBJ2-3,CAWDTGSGSDTQYF,TGTGCCTGGGATACAGGGTCTGGGTCCGATACGCAGTATTTT
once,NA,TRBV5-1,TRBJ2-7,CASSLEPYEQYF,TGCGCCAGCAGCTTGGAGCCTTACGAGCAGTACTTC
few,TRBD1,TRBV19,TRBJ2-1,CASSLQQGGSYNEQFF,TGTGCCAGTAGTCTCCAACAGGGGGGCTCTTACAATGAGCAGTTCTTC
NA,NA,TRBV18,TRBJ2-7,CASSQTGQKLSYEQYF,TGTGCCAGCTCACAAACTGGACAGAAACTCTCCTACGAGCAGTACTTC
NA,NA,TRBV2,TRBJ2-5,CASNPNGLKQETQYF,TGTGCCAGCAATCCAAACGGACTTAAACAAGAGACCCAGTACTTC
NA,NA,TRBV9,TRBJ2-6,CASSVGIGRVLSGANVLTF,TGTGCCAGCAGCGTAGGGATAGGCAGGGTTCTTTCCGGGGCCAACGTCCTGACTTTC
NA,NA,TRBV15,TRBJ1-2,CATSRDTEGYYTF,TGTGCCACCAGCAGAGATACGGAGGGGTACTACACCTTC
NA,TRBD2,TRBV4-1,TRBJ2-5,CASSQGLAGGRETQYF,TGCGCCAGCAGCCAAGGTCTAGCGGGGGGTAGAGAGACCCAGTACTTC
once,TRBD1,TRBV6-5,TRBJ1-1,CASRRDRPVTEAFF,TGTGCCAGCAGACGGGACAGGCCCGTTACTGAAGCTTTCTTT
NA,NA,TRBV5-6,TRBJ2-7,CASSLNAGKVGEQYF,TGTGCCAGCAGCTTAAATGCAGGGAAGGTCGGCGAGCAGTACTTC
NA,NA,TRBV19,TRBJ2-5,CASSISQAKETQYF,TGTGCCAGTAGTATAAGCCAGGCGAAGGAGACCCAGTACTTC
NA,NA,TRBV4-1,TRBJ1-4,CASSQGSGRSGNEKLFF,TGCGCCAGCAGCCAAGGATCCGGTCGGAGTGGTAATGAAAAACTGTTTTTT
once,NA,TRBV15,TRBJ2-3,CATSQMRGLNTDTQYF,TGTGCCACCAGCCAGATGCGGGGGCTCAACACAGATACGCAGTATTTT
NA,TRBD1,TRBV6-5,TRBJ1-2,CASSVDRENYGYTF,TGTGCCAGCAGCGTCGACAGGGAGAACTATGGCTACACCTTC
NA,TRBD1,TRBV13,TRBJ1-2,CASSFRDRGLYGYTF,TGTGCCAGCAGCTTCCGGGACAGGGGTCTCTATGGCTACACCTTC
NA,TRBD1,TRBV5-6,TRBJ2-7,CASSSWTGFRNEQYF,TGTGCCAGCAGCTCGTGGACAGGGTTTAGGAACGAGCAGTACTTC
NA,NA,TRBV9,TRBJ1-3,CASSVEVGVAGNTIYF,TGTGCCAGCAGCGTAGAGGTAGGGGTGGCTGGAAACACCATATATTTT
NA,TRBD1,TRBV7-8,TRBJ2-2,CASSLAPQGIAGELFF,TGTGCCAGCAGCTTAGCACCACAGGGGATAGCCGGGGAGCTGTTTTTT
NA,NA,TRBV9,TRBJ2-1,CASSVAEPYNEQFF,TGTGCCAGCAGCGTAGCGGAGCCCTACAATGAGCAGTTCTTC
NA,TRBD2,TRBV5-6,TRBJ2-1,CASSTSGGAWDEQFF,TGTGCCAGCAGCACATCCGGGGGGGCCTGGGATGAGCAGTTCTTC
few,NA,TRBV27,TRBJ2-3,CASSVQGLSTDTQYF,TGTGCCAGCAGTGTACAGGGTCTTAGCACAGATACGCAGTATTTT
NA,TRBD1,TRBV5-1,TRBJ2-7,CASSFISGGYEQYF,TGCGCCAGCAGCTTTATCTCAGGGGGCTACGAGCAGTACTTC
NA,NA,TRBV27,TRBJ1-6,CASRTRGGQYNSPLHF,TGTGCCAGCAGGACTCGAGGAGGTCAATATAATTCACCCCTCCACTTT
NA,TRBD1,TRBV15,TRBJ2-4,CATRMDRGREIQYF,TGTGCCACCAGGATGGACAGGGGGCGCGAAATTCAGTACTTC
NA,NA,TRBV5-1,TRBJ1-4,CASSLDTTNEKLFF,TGCGCCAGCAGCTTGGATACAACTAATGAAAAACTGTTTTTT
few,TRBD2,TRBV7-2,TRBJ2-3,CASSISIGGAEDTQYF,TGTGCCAGCAGTATCTCAATCGGGGGGGCTGAAGATACGCAGTATTTT
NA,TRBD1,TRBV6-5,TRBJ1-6,CASSYSGGSYNSPLHF,TGTGCCAGCAGCTACTCAGGGGGTTCCTATAATTCACCCCTCCACTTT
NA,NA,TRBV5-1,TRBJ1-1,CASSPQGTEAFF,TGCGCCAGCAGCCCTCAGGGCACTGAAGCTTTCTTT
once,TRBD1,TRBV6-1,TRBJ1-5,CASSAQRGQGLSNQPQHF,TGTGCCAGCAGTGCCCAAAGGGGACAGGGCTTGAGCAATCAGCCCCAGCATTTT
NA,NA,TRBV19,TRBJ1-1,CASSYLYTEAFF,TGTGCCAGTAGTTATTTATACACTGAAGCTTTCTTT
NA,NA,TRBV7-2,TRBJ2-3,CASNYGGPGTDTQYF,TGTGCCAGCAACTACGGGGGGCCGGGGACAGATACGCAGTATTTT